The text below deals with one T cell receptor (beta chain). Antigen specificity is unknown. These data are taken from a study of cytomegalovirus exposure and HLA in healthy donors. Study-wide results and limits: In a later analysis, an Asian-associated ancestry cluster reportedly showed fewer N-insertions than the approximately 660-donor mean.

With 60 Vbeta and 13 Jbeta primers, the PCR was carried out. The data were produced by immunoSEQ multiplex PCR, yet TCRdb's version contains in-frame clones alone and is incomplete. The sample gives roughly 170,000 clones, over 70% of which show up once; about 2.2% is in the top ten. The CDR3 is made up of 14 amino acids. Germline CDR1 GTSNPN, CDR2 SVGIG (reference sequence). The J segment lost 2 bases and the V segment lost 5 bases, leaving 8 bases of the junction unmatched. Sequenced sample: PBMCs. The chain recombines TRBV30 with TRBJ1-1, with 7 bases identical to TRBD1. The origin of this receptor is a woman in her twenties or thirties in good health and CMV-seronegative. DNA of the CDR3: TGTGCCTGGGTTAGACAGGGCCTAAACACTGAAGCTTTCTTT. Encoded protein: CAWVRQGLNTEAFF. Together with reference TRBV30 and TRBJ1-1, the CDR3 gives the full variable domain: SQTIHQWPATLVQPVGSPLSLECTVEGTSNPNLYWYRQAAGRGLQLLFYSVGIGQISSEVPQNLSASRPQDRQFILSSKKLLLSDSGFYLCAWVRQGLNTEAFFGQGTRLTVV.